These T cell receptor beta chains were read from a single sample in a study of response to subunit inactivated influenza vaccine. Each CDR3 protein gets one entry after TCRdb re-called the RT-PCR reads with MiXCR. The sample contains more than 550,000 distinct CDR3 sequences, 11% of which appear only once. The same sample was also studied in work on T cells expressing NK-cell markers.

The input for sequencing was PBMCs from blood, taken on the day of vaccination. All receptors derive from a man between 45 and 60 years old who received an inactivated influenza vaccine. Both conserved end residues are part of each CDR3.

CASKETRNTGELFF,14,TRBJ2-2,TRBV7-3
CASSLDPQDTQYF,13,TRBJ2-3,TRBV12-3/TRBV12-4
CASRVTGGNTEAFF,14,TRBJ1-1,TRBV12-3/TRBV12-4
CSAGTASGNTIYF,13,TRBJ1-3,TRBV29-1
CASSPLGLSYNEQFF,15,TRBJ2-1,TRBV11-2
CASSQDPGQGYGYTF,15,TRBJ1-2,TRBV4-1
CASSLVTTGELFF,13,TRBJ2-2,TRBV14
CASSLDLAGPWGIQYF,16,TRBJ2-4,TRBV5-1
CASSGNYRATGANVLTF,17,TRBJ2-6,TRBV12-3/TRBV12-4
CASSLWHGLNTEAFF,15,TRBJ1-1,TRBV5-1
CASSQLAYEQYF,12,TRBJ2-7,TRBV7-9
CASSIPGLNTGELFF,15,TRBJ2-2,TRBV19
CASSFAPLGSQNTEAFF,17,TRBJ1-1,TRBV5-6
CSAISPGGYEQFF,13,TRBJ2-1,TRBV20-1
CASSYRVTSVNTGELFF,17,TRBJ2-2,TRBV6-5
CSAYPRGSGYEQYF,14,TRBJ2-7,TRBV20-1
CASSESSLYGYTF,13,TRBJ1-2,TRBV25-1
CASSKDRVAKNIQYF,15,TRBJ2-4,TRBV21-1
CASSVGRQGLIYNEQFF,17,TRBJ2-1,TRBV7-9
CASSQADLLGSYNEQFF,17,TRBJ2-1,TRBV4-1
CASSLTGTGGDEQYF,15,TRBJ2-7,TRBV3-1
CASSFPGLLAGGPWTDTQYF,20,TRBJ2-3,TRBV7-8
CASSEYDRRLAKNIQYF,17,TRBJ2-4,TRBV25-1
CASSLAGWRSGELFF,15,TRBJ2-2,TRBV12-3/TRBV12-4
CASSYVAGASTDTQYF,16,TRBJ2-3,TRBV6-2/TRBV6-3
CSVEGQGDGYTF,12,TRBJ1-2,TRBV29-1
CASSLEQASMNTEAFF,16,TRBJ1-1,TRBV5-1
CASSEITGTDNEKLFF,16,TRBJ1-4,TRBV10-2
CASSPRGGQGNEQFF,15,TRBJ2-1,TRBV28
CASSLEQNYGYTF,13,TRBJ1-2,TRBV6-2/TRBV6-3
CASSLDGTPNEKLFF,15,TRBJ1-4,TRBV5-5
CASSQDPGSQPQHF,14,TRBJ1-5,TRBV3-1
CASSLEVVRTGELFF,15,TRBJ2-2,TRBV5-1
CSARMGTDTQYF,12,TRBJ2-3,TRBV20-1
CAWSGLDGDYNEQFF,15,TRBJ2-1,TRBV30
CASSRGTDYEQYF,13,TRBJ2-7,TRBV19
CSARTSGGTQYF,12,TRBJ2-5,TRBV20-1
CASSPKHRDSPLHF,14,TRBJ1-6,TRBV18
CSVNQETQYF,10,TRBJ2-5,TRBV29-1
CASSYSPGGQLNEQFF,16,TRBJ2-1,TRBV6-5
CATSSDGFNQPQHF,14,TRBJ1-5,TRBV10-2
CASSQDATGIYEQYF,15,TRBJ2-7,TRBV3-1
CAIRDRVSYNEQFF,14,TRBJ2-1,TRBV2
CASSNGVRLVSDEQFF,16,TRBJ2-1,TRBV28
CASSIILESYTF,12,TRBJ1-2,TRBV28
CASSTTGTSGDTQYF,15,TRBJ2-3,TRBV5-1
CAIARDDYGYTF,12,TRBJ1-2,TRBV10-3
CSADDRGLLDTQYF,14,TRBJ2-3,TRBV29-1
CASSYYEKPQHF,12,TRBJ1-5,TRBV6-5
CASSPGTGAGANVLTF,16,TRBJ2-6,TRBV3-1
CASSLEGAGSGEQYF,15,TRBJ2-7,TRBV5-1
CASSLRNPGGGETQYF,16,TRBJ2-5,TRBV18
CASRISGSPNGELFF,15,TRBJ2-2,TRBV5-6